This TCR beta chain was obtained from a study of T cell responses to AZD1222 COVID-19 vaccine. The table came from immunoSEQ multiplex PCR; TCRdb's copy has only in-frame clones and leaves some out. The table has roughly 77,000 clones, about nine tenths seen once. The J segment lost 9 bases and the V segment lost 6 bases, leaving 7 bases of the junction unmatched. The CDR3 is made up of 13 amino acids. This TCR was sampled from an adult who received the AZD1222 COVID-19 vaccine. The V and J genes are TRBV12-3 or TRBV12-4 and TRBJ1-5, with 8 positions matching TRBD1. This material consisted of peripheral blood, taken 28 days after the second AZD1222 dose. The chain's CDR3 is CASSTPGGRPQHF. CDR3 sequence (DNA): TGTGCCAGCAGCACCCCAGGGGGCCGGCCCCAGCATTTT.